These T cell receptor beta chains were read from a single sample in a study of PD-1 blockade in classical Hodgkin lymphoma. Produced via immunoSEQ multiplex PCR; TCRdb's table is partial and in-frame only. The table lists roughly 20,000 clones, roughly 94% of them singletons, with about 5% in the top ten. Sequencing was performed on peripheral blood mononuclear cells (PBMCs). The receptors shown here come from a human donor with classical Hodgkin lymphoma. CDR3s include the opening cysteine and the closing phenylalanine or tryptophan. Fields, in order: J gene, V gene, CDR3 protein.

>TRBJ2-7|TRBV7-9
CASSQPGYEQYF
>TRBJ2-1|TRBV4-2
CASSQDGGATNEQFF
>TRBJ1-3|TRBV19
CASREGRTGNTIYF
>TRBJ2-2|TRBV7-9
CASRGSPVSGSNTGELFF
>TRBJ1-1|TRBV4-2
CASSQERDATEAFF
>TRBJ2-3|TRBV14
CASSRTRQFPVDTQYF
>TRBJ2-7|TRBV10-3
CAKVTGALAYEQYF
>TRBJ2-3|TRBV5-1
CASSFAGGFADTQYF
>TRBJ2-7|TRBV5-4
CASSLGLAEPYEQYF
>TRBJ1-5|TRBV7-6
CASSLYRGDQPQHF
>TRBJ2-7|TRBV6-1
CASISDRTTSEQYF
>TRBJ2-6|TRBV19
CASSIGVFSGANVLTF
>TRBJ2-2|TRBV7-2
CASSVGLAGGPVTGELFF
>TRBJ2-7|TRBV11-2
CASSSHQEQYF
>TRBJ1-2|TRBV30
CAWSGTGYGYTF
>TRBJ2-5|TRBV7-8
CASSPTETQETQYF
>TRBJ1-1|TRBV7-9
CASSSSDGITEAFF
>TRBJ1-5|TRBV25-1
CASTGEGQPQHF
>TRBJ1-3|TRBV28
CASSPLSPVWNSGNTIYF
>TRBJ2-1|TRBV20-1
CSAWAGGSTFF
>TRBJ2-1|TRBV2
CASSTIQRTVNEQFF
>TRBJ1-2|TRBV9
CASSVDSLGIYGYTF